This T cell receptor beta chain stems from a study of blood T cell repertoires in COVID-19. Whole-study context: T cells, B-cell-depleted T cells, or PBMCs supplied cDNA or gDNA.

Under the authors' procedure: Reference gene primer amplification yielded estimated nucleated cell counts. TCRdb keeps only in-frame clones here, not all; method: immunoSEQ multiplex PCR. V and J calls and clone size are given by that table; D and trimming were obtained from the DNA. The sample includes fewer than 250,000 clones, 82% of them seen just once. The germline V and J ends were trimmed by 5 bases and 2 bases, with 13 bases remaining between them. There are 14 residues in the CDR3. The V gene's germline CDR1 is MNHEY and CDR2 SMNVEV (reference sequence). The sample was peripheral blood. The clonotype comes from a woman in her 70s with acute or convalescent COVID-19. The V call is TRBV27, the J call TRBJ2-7; D remains unclear. CDR3 nucleotides: TGTGCCAGCAGTCCCTGGCAGGCCCCCTACGAGCAGTACTTC. It yields the protein CASSPWQAPYEQYF.